This TCR beta chain appears in the sequencing data of a study of OX40 agonist ivuxolimab in advanced cancers. Study context: Dosing consisted of intravenous ivuxolimab at 0.01 to 10 mg/kg every 2 weeks. Therapy given before enrollment (anti-PD-1, anti-PD-L1 or anti-CTLA-4) was allowed, and 40% had some. Study findings and constraints: Doses of 0.1 to 3.0 mg/kg were accompanied by clonal expansion of CD4+ and CD8+ blood T cells by week 6. The study found that CD8+ T cells averaged more expanded clones than CD4+.

Details on this clone: Its antigen is unidentified.

Assay used: immunoSEQ multiplex PCR; TCRdb lists only in-frame clones, some missing. This table holds under 85,000 clones, approximately 95% found once. The germline V gene has CDR1 SGHTA and CDR2 FQGNSA. This CDR3 has 18 residues. V gave up 1 base and J gave up 1 base, with 20 bases separating them. This TCR derives from an adult with an advanced solid tumor such as melanoma, head and neck, liver or kidney cancer. The rearrangement uses TRBV7-2 and TRBJ2-7; D perhaps matches TRBD2 (6 bases). This specimen consisted of CD4+ or CD8+ T cells sorted from blood, obtained in a trial of the OX40 agonist ivuxolimab. CDR3 nucleotide sequence: TGTGCCAGCAGCTTAGTTGGGGTTTGGGCGGGGTCGTCCTACGAGCAGTACTTC. It translates to CASSLVGVWAGSSYEQYF.